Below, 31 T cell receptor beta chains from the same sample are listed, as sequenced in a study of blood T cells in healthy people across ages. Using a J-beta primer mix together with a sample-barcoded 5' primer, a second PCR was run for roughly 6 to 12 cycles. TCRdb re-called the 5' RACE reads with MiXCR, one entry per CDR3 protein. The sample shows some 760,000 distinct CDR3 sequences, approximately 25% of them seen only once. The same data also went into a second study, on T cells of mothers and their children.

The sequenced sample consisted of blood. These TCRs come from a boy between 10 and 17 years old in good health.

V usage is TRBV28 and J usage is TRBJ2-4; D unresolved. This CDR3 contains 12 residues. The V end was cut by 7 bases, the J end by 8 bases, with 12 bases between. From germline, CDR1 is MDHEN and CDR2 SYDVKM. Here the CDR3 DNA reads TGTGCCAGCAACCTTCCCAGCGACATTCAGTACTTC. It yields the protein CASNLPSDIQYF.

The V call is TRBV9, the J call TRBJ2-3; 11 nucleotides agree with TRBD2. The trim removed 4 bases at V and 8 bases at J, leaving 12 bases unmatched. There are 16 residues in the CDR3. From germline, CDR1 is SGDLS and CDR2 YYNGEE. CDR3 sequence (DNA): TGTGCCAGCAGCCCCGTTCGGACTAGCGGGTTGGGTACGCAGTATTTT. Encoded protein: CASSPVRTSGLGTQYF.

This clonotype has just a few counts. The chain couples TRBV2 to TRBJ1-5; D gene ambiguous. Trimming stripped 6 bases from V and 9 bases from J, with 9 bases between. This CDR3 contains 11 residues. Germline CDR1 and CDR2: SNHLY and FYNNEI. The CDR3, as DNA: TGTGCCAGCAGCGGCCCAGGGCCCCAGCATTTT. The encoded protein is CASSGPGPQHF. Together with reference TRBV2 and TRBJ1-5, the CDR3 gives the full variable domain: EPEVTQTPSHQVTQMGQEVILRCVPISNHLYFYWYRQILGQKVEFLVSFYNNEISEKSEIFDDQFSVERPDGSNFTLKIRSTKLEDSAMYFCASSGPGPQHFGDGTRLSIL.

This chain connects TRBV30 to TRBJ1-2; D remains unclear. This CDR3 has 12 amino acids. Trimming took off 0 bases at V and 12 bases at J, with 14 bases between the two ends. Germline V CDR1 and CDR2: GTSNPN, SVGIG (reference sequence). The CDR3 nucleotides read TGTGCCTGGAGTGTCACAGACTATGCCCACACCTTC. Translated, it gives CAWSVTDYAHTF. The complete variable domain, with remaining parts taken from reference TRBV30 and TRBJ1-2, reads SQTIHQWPATLVQPVGSPLSLECTVEGTSNPNLYWYRQAAGRGLQLLFYSVGIGQISSEVPQNLSASRPQDRQFILSSKKLLLSDSGFYLCAWSVTDYAHTFGSGTRLTVV.

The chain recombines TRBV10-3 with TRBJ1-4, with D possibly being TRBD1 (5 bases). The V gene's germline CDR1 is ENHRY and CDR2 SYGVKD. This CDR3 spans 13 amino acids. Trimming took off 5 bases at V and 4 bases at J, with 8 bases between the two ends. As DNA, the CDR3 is TGTGCCATCAGTCGGGACGGTAATGAAAAACTGTTTTTT. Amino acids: CAISRDGNEKLFF.

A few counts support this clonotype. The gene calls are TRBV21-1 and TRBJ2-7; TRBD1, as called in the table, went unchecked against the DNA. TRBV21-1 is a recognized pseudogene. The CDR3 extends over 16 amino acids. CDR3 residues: CASSKVGKAGLGEQYF. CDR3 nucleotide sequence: TGTGCCAGCAGCAAAGTGGGAAAGGCAGGACTCGGCGAGCAGTACTTC.

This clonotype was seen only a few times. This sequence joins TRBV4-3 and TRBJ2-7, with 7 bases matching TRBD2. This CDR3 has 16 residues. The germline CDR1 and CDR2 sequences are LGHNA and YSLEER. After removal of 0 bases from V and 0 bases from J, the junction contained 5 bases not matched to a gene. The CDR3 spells CASSQDLGGTSYEQYF. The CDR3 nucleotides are TGCGCCAGCAGCCAAGATCTGGGGGGGACCTCCTACGAGCAGTACTTC.

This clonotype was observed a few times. The CDR3 DNA follows: TGTGCCAGCAGCGGTCCGGGACACCTCACAGATACGCAGTATTTT. Residues: CASSGPGHLTDTQYF. This chain connects TRBV3-1 to TRBJ2-3; TRBD1 is a possible D gene (6 bases). Trimming removed 5 bases at V and 2 bases at J, with 14 bases between. Germline CDR1 is LGHDT and CDR2 is YNNKEL (reference sequence). The CDR3 runs 15 residues.

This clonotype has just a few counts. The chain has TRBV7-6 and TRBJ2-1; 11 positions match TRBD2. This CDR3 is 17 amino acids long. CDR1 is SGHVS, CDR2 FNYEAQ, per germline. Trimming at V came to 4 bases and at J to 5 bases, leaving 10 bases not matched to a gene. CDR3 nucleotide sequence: TGTGCCAGCAGCTGGATCTATACGGGACTAGCGGACAATGAGCAGTTCTTC. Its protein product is CASSWIYTGLADNEQFF.

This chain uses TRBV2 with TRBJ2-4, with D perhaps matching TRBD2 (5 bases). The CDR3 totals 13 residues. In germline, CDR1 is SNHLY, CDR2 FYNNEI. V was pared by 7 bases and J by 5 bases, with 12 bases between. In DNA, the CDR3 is TGTGCCAGCACCGAGGGTCCGCAAAACATTCAGTACTTC. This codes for CASTEGPQNIQYF.

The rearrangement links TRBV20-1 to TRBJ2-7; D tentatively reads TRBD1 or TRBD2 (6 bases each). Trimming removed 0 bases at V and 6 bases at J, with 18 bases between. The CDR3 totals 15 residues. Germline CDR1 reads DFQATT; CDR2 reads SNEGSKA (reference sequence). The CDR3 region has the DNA TGCAGTGCTAGAGATCTGGGGGGCCCACTCTGCGAGCAGTACTTC. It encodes CSARDLGGPLCEQYF.

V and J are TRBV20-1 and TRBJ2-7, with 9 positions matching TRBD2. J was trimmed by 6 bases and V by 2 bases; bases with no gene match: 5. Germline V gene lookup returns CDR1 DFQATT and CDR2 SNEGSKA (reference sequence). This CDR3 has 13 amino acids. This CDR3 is CSARPSGRTEQYF. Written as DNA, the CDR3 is TGCAGTGCTAGACCCAGCGGGAGGACCGAGCAGTACTTC.

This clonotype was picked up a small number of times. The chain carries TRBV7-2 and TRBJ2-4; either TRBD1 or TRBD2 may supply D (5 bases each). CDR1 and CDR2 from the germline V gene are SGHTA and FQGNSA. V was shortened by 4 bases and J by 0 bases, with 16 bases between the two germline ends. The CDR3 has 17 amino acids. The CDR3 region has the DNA TGTGCCAGCAGCTCCCGGGGAGAGGGGTCAGCCAAAAACATTCAGTACTTC. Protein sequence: CASSSRGEGSAKNIQYF.

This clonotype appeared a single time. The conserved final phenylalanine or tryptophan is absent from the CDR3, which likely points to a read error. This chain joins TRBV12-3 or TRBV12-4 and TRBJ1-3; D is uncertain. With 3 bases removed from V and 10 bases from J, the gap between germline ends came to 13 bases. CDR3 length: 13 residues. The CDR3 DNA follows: TGTGCCAGCAGTTTTTCGGTCAGATCTACCATATATTAT. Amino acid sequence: CASSFSVRSTIYY.

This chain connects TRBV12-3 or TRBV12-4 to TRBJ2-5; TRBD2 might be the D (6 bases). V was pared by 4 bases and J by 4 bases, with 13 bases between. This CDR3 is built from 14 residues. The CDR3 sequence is CASSSEPGLETQYF. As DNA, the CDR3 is TGTGCCAGCAGTTCAGAACCGGGACTAGAGACCCAGTACTTC.

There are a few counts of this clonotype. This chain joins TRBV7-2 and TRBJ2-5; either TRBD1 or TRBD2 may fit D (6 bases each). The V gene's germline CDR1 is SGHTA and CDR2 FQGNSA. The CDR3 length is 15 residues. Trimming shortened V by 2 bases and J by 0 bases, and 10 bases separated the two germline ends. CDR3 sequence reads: CASSLFRGDQETQYF. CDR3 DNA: TGTGCCAGCAGCTTATTTAGGGGGGACCAAGAGACCCAGTACTTC. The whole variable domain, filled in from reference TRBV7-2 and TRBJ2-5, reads GAGVSQSPSNKVTEKGKDVELRCDPISGHTALYWYRQSLGQGLEFLIYFQGNSAPDKSGLPSDRFSAERTGGSVSTLTIQRTQQEDSAVYLCASSLFRGDQETQYFGPGTRLLVL.

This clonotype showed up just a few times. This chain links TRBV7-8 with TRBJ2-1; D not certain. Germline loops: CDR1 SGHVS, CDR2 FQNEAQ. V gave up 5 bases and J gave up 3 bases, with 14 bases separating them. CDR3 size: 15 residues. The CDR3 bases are TGTGCCAGCAGCCCGCAGGCAGCCAGCTACAATGAGCAGTTCTTC. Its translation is CASSPQAASYNEQFF.

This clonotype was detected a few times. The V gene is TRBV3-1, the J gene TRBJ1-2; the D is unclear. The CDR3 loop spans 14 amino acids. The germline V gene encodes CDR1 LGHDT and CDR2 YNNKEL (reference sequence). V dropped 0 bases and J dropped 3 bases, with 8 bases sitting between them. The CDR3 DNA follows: TGTGCCAGCAGCCAAGATGGCGTATACTATGGCTACACCTTC. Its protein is CASSQDGVYYGYTF.

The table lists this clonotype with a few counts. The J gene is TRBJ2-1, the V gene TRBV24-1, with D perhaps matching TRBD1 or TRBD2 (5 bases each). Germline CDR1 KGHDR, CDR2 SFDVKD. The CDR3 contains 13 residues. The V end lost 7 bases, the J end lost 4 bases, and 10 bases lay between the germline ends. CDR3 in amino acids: CATSRDGYNEQFF. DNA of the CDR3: TGTGCCACCAGCCGGGACGGATACAATGAGCAGTTCTTC.

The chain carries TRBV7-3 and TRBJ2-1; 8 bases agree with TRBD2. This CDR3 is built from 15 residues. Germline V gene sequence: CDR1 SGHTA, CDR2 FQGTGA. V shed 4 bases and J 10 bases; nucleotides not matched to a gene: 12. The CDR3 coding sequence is TGTGCCAGCAGCTCCTTCGGGGGGGGGATCGAGGAGCAGTTCTTC. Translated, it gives CASSSFGGGIEEQFF.

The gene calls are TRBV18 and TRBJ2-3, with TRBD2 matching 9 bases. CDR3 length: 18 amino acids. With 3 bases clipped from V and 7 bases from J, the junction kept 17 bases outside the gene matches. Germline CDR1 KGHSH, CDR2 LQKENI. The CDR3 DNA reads TGTGCCAGCTCACCGCCCCGGACAGCTCTAGCGGGAAGGCATACGCAGTATTTT. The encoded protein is CASSPPRTALAGRHTQYF.

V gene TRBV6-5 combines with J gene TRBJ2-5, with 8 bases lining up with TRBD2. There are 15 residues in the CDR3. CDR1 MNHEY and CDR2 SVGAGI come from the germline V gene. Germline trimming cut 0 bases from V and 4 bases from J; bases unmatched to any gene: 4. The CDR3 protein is CASSYSDGRGETQYF. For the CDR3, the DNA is TGTGCCAGCAGTTACTCGGACGGGAGGGGAGAGACCCAGTACTTC.

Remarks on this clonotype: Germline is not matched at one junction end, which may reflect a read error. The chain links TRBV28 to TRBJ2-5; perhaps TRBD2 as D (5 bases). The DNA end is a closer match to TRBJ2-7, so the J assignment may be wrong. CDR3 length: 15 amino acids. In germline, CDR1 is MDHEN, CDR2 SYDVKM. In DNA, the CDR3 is TGTGCCAGCAGCTTATTGGTGGGAGCCTCCTACGAGCAGTACTTC. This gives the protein CASSLLVGASYEQYF.

CDR3 residues: CASTWRQGVQYGYTF. The CDR3 DNA sequence: TGCGCCAGCACTTGGAGACAGGGGGTACAATATGGCTACACCTTC. The V call is TRBV23-1, the J call TRBJ1-2; TRBD1 aligns across 9 bases. TRBV23-1 carries the ORF label, with uncertain function. The CDR3 is made up of 15 amino acids. Trimming removed 7 bases from V and 5 bases from J; junction bases left unmatched: 11.

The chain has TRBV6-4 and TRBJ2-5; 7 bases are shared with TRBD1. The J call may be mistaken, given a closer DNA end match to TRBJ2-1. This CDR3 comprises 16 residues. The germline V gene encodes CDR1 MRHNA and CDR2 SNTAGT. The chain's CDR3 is CASSVILGTAYNEQFF. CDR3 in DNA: TGTGCCAGCAGTGTCATTTTAGGGACAGCCTACAATGAGCAGTTCTTC.

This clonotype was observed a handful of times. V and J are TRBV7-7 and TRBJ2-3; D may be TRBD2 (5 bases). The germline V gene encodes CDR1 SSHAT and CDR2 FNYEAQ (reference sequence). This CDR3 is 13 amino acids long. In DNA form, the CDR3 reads TGTGCTAGCGCCCTTAGGATCACAGATACGCAGTATTTT. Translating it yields CASALRITDTQYF.

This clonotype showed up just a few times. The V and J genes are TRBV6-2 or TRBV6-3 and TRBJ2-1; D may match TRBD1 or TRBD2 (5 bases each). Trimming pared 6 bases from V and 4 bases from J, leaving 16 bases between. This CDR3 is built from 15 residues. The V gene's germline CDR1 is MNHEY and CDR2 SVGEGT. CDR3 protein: CASSSGLEGYNEQFF. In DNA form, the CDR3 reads TGTGCCAGCAGCTCCGGGCTCGAGGGGTACAATGAGCAGTTCTTC.

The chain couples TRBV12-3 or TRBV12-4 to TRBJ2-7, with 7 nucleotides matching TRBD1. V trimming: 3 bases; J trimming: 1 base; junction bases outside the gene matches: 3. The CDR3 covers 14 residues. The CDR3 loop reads CASSLRGHSYEQYF. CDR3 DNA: TGTGCCAGCAGTTTGAGGGGGCATTCCTACGAGCAGTACTTC.

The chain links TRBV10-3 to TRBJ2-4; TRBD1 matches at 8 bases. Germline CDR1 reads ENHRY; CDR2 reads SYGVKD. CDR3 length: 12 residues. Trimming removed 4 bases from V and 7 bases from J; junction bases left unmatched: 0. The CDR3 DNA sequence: TGTGCCATCAGTGGACAGGGGAACATTCAGTACTTC. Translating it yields CAISGQGNIQYF.

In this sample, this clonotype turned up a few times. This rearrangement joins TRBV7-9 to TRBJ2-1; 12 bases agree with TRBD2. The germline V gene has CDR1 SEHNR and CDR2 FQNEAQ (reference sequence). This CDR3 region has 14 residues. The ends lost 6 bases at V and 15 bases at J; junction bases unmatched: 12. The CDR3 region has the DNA TGTGCCAGCAGTCAAACGCCCTTACTAGCGGGAGGGTTCTTC. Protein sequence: CASSQTPLLAGGFF.

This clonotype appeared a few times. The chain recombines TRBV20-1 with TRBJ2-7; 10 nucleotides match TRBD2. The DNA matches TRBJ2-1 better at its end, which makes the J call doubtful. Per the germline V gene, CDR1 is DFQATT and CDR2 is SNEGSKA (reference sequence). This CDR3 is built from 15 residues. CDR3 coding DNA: TGCAGTCCCCACGGGGCTAGCGGGAGTCGGAATGAGCAGTTCTTC. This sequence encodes CSPHGASGSRNEQFF.